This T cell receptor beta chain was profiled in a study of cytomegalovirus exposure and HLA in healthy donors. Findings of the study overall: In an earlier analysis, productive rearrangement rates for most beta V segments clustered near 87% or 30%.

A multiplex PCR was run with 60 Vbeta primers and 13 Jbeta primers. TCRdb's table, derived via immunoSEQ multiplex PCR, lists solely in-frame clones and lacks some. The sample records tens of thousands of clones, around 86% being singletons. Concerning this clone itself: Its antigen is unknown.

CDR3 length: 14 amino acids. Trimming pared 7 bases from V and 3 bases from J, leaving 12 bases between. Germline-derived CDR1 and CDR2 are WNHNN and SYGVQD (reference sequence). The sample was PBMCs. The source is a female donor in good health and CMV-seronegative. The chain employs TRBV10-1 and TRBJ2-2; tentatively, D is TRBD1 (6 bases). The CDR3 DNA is TGCGCCAGCAAAACAGGGCAAGACACCGGGGAGCTGTTTTTT. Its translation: CASKTGQDTGELFF.